Following are 17 T cell receptor beta chains from one sample sequenced in a study of human T cells and chemical hapten exposure. Specified time point: patch test 1, 2 weeks after DPC sensitization. Indicated treatment: therapeutic diphenylcyclopropenone sensitization with weekly scalp DPC. TCRdb redid the calling of the RACE reads with MiXCR, one entry per CDR3 protein. This sample yields 340,000 or so distinct CDR3 sequences, of which under 8% are seen a single time; approximately 8.9% belongs to the top ten. The starting material was whole blood, obtained in connection with sensitization to the hapten diphenylcyclopropenone (DPC). The receptors stem from a woman aged 18-30 years with alopecia areata. Some clones in this sample may be carry-over from other donors' samples.

This clonotype has ten or more counts. The chain combines TRBV7-8 with TRBJ2-3; perhaps D is TRBD1 or TRBD2 (5 bases each). Germline CDR1 is SGHVS and CDR2 is FQNEAQ. With 2 bases removed from V and 4 bases from J, the gap between germline ends came to 13 bases. CDR3 length: 15 amino acids. Here the CDR3 reads CASSLTRGKADTQYF. As DNA, the CDR3 is TGTGCCAGCAGCTTAACGAGGGGTAAAGCAGATACGCAGTATTTT.

This chain uses TRBV6-2 or TRBV6-3 with TRBJ2-7, with 14 bases fitting TRBD2. Trimming at V came to 7 bases and at J to 1 base, leaving 3 bases not matched to a gene. Germline assignment: CDR1 MNHEY and CDR2 SVGEGT. The CDR3 spans 15 residues. The CDR3 coding sequence is TGTGCCAGCAACGGACTAGCGGGGGGATCCTACGAGCAGTACTTC. It translates to CASNGLAGGSYEQYF.

A few counts support this clonotype. This chain uses TRBV5-1 with TRBJ1-2, with 8 bases identical to TRBD1. Trimming at V came to 0 bases and at J to 6 bases, leaving 4 bases not matched to a gene. Germline V gives CDR1 SGHRS, CDR2 YFSETQ. CDR3 length: 14 residues. Here the CDR3 reads CASSLGRGHHGYTF. The CDR3 DNA reads as TGCGCCAGCAGCTTGGGCAGGGGGCACCATGGCTACACCTTC.

CDR3 DNA sequence: TGTGCCAGCAGCTTCGGCAGGGACCTTGAAGCTTTCTTT. The encoded protein is CASSFGRDLEAFF. The V and J genes are TRBV27 and TRBJ1-1, with a weak D call TRBD1 (5 bases). This CDR3 spans 13 amino acids. Trimming removed 6 bases at V and 7 bases at J, with 15 bases between. CDR1 and CDR2 (germline): MNHEY, SMNVEV (reference sequence).

This clonotype was found many times. The chain employs TRBV7-2 and TRBJ2-3, with D possibly matching TRBD2 (6 bases). Trimming pared 5 bases from V and 1 base from J, leaving 13 bases between. The germline gives CDR1 SGHTA, CDR2 FQGNSA. This CDR3 has 15 residues. The CDR3 bases are TGTGCCAGCAGCCCGGGGGTGTTTGGCACAGATACGCAGTATTTT. This codes for CASSPGVFGTDTQYF.

This clonotype came up many times. The chain links TRBV27 to TRBJ2-5; 7 nucleotides agree with TRBD1. The germline V gene encodes CDR1 MNHEY and CDR2 SMNVEV (reference sequence). V lost 2 bases to trimming and J lost 5 bases; unmatched junction nucleotides: 23. The CDR3 contains 20 residues. CDR3 coding DNA: TGTGCCAGCAGTTTACGCTACACACGCCAAGGGGGCTCATTCAGGGAGACCCAGTACTTC. This encodes CASSLRYTRQGGSFRETQYF.

The rearrangement uses TRBV29-1 and TRBJ2-3, with 8 bases matching TRBD2. The CDR3 loop spans 13 amino acids. Germline loops: CDR1 SQVTM, CDR2 ANQGSEA. V trimming: 3 bases; J trimming: 7 bases; junction bases outside the gene matches: 6. The CDR3: CSVDGGGPNTQYF. For the CDR3, the DNA is TGCAGCGTTGACGGCGGGGGGCCAAATACGCAGTATTTT.

In this sample, this clonotype turned up a few times. This chain links TRBV6-6 with TRBJ2-7, with a weak D call TRBD2 (5 bases). This CDR3 has 13 amino acids. Looked up from germline, CDR1 is MNHNY and CDR2 is SVGAGI (reference sequence). Trimming took 2 bases from V and 4 from J, leaving 9 bases between them. In DNA, the CDR3 is TGTGCCAGCAGTTACGTCGGCGGGTACGAGCAGTACTTC. The encoded protein is CASSYVGGYEQYF.

This chain connects TRBV20-1 to TRBJ1-3; TRBD1 is a possible D gene (6 bases). The V gene's germline CDR1 is DFQATT and CDR2 SNEGSKA (reference sequence). The CDR3 loop spans 15 amino acids. Trimming took 5 bases from V and 0 from J, leaving 14 bases between them. CDR3 sequence: CSAGITGSSGNTIYF. CDR3 nucleotides: TGCAGTGCTGGTATCACAGGGAGCTCTGGAAACACCATATATTTT.

J is TRBJ2-1 and V is TRBV29-1; 8 nucleotides match TRBD2. Germline V lookup: CDR1 SQVTM, CDR2 ANQGSEA. The V and J ends lost 3 bases and 3 bases, in that order; junction bases with no gene match: 4. The CDR3 loop spans 14 amino acids. The CDR3 DNA sequence: TGCAGCGTTGACCAGCGGGGGAGCTACAATGAGCAGTTCTTC. Encoded protein: CSVDQRGSYNEQFF.

This clonotype was seen ten or more times. V gene TRBV7-2 combines with J gene TRBJ2-3; 7 nucleotides match TRBD2. Per germline, CDR1 SGHTA and CDR2 FQGNSA. Unmatched junction bases numbered 22, after V lost 5 bases and J lost 5 bases. This CDR3 is built from 19 residues. The CDR3 DNA follows: TGTGCCAGCAGCCGGACCCCTAGCGGCGACCTAACGCGAGGAGATACGCAGTATTTT. Translating gives CASSRTPSGDLTRGDTQYF. The full variable domain, completed using reference TRBV7-2 and TRBJ2-3, is GAGVSQSPSNKVTEKGKDVELRCDPISGHTALYWYRQSLGQGLEFLIYFQGNSAPDKSGLPSDRFSAERTGGSVSTLTIQRTQQEDSAVYLCASSRTPSGDLTRGDTQYFGPGTRLTVL.

This clonotype was seen repeatedly, ten times or more. The chain combines TRBV14 with TRBJ2-6; D is unresolved. The CDR3 totals 16 residues. Trimming stripped 0 bases from V and 4 bases from J, with 10 bases between. CDR1 and CDR2 from the germline V gene are SGHDN and FVKESK. CDR3 DNA: TGTGCCAGCAGCCAAGAATCGGCGCCCGGGGCCAACGTCCTGACTTTC. As protein: CASSQESAPGANVLTF.

This clonotype has a handful of counts. The chain couples TRBV29-1 to TRBJ1-1, with a weak D call TRBD1 (5 bases). Trimming removed 6 bases at V and 5 bases at J, with 10 bases between. CDR1 is SQVTM, CDR2 ANQGSEA, per germline. The CDR3 sequence is 11 residues long. CDR3 region: CSVFSGTEAFF. CDR3 in DNA: TGCAGCGTATTCTCAGGGACTGAAGCTTTCTTT. The full variable domain, completed using reference TRBV29-1 and TRBJ1-1, is SAVISQKPSRDICQRGTSLTIQCQVDSQVTMMFWYRQQPGQSLTLIATANQGSEATYESGFVIDKFPISRPNLTFSTLTVSNMSPEDSSIYLCSVFSGTEAFFGQGTRLTVV.

The chain couples TRBV27 to TRBJ2-3; weak D call: TRBD2 (6 bases). Germline V gene sequence: CDR1 MNHEY, CDR2 SMNVEV (reference sequence). Trimming left V 5 bases short and J 3 bases short, with 15 bases between. CDR3 length equals 15 residues. DNA for the CDR3: TGTGCCAGCAGTCCGTCGGACTACCAGACAGATACGCAGTATTTT. Translating it yields CASSPSDYQTDTQYF.

The V call is TRBV28, the J call TRBJ2-2; D remains ambiguous. The CDR3 has 17 residues. V was shortened by 4 bases and J by 4 bases, with 19 bases between the two germline ends. Germline loops: CDR1 MDHEN, CDR2 SYDVKM. This CDR3 reads CASSSPRYLDPTGELFF. The CDR3 DNA is TGTGCCAGCAGTTCCCCTCGCTATCTCGACCCCACCGGGGAGCTGTTTTTT.

This clonotype was counted only a few times. The rearrangement links TRBV4-3 to TRBJ2-3; D remains unclear. With 0 bases removed from V and 3 bases from J, the gap between germline ends came to 4 bases. The germline CDR1 and CDR2 sequences are LGHNA and YSLEER. The CDR3 is 13 amino acids. CDR3 region: CASSQDETDTQYF. The CDR3 nucleotides are TGCGCCAGCAGCCAAGATGAAACAGATACGCAGTATTTT.

In its sample, this clonotype was seen many times. The genes are TRBV5-1 and TRBJ2-7; the match to TRBD2 covers 11 bases. CDR1 and CDR2 from the germline V gene are SGHRS and YFSETQ. The CDR3 spans 16 residues. Trimming took 2 bases from V and 3 from J; bases not matched to a gene: 7. This CDR3 reads CASSLGRLAGFYEQYF. The CDR3 DNA reads TGCGCCAGCAGCTTAGGGAGACTAGCGGGGTTCTACGAGCAGTACTTC.